These 14 T cell receptor beta chains came from one sample sequenced in a study of CD8 T cells in Susac syndrome. RNA was extracted with the RNeasy kit, and a quantity of 0.5 to 1 ug was reverse transcribed using random hexamers. Each CDR3 protein gets one entry after TCRdb re-called the immunoSEQ multiplex PCR reads with MiXCR. The sample yields 100,000 to 150,000 distinct CDR3 sequences, more than 90% seen once. The source material was CD8+ T cells from PBMCs. These receptors came from a human donor with Susac syndrome.

The chain combines TRBV5-1 with TRBJ2-3; D is possibly TRBD1 (6 bases). The CDR3 runs 15 residues. Germline V lookup: CDR1 SGHRS, CDR2 YFSETQ. V was shortened by 4 bases and J by 2 bases, with 14 bases between the two germline ends. Written as DNA, the CDR3 is TGCGCCAGCAGCCGTGACAGGAGTTCCACAGATACGCAGTATTTT. Translation gives CASSRDRSSTDTQYF.

The rearrangement joins TRBV20-1 to TRBJ1-1, with 7 bases identical to TRBD1. In germline, CDR1 is DFQATT, CDR2 SNEGSKA (reference sequence). CDR3 length: 14 amino acids. The junction had 16 bases not matched to a gene; V was cut back by 6 bases and J by 9 bases. The CDR3 reads CSATVRGADAQAFF. In DNA, the CDR3 is TGCAGTGCGACCGTCAGGGGGGCGGATGCTCAAGCTTTCTTT.

This clonotype was seen a few times. The chain employs TRBV5-4 and TRBJ2-1; 7 nucleotides align to TRBD1. Looked up from germline, CDR1 is SGHNT and CDR2 is YYREEE (reference sequence). Trimming removed 3 bases from V and 6 bases from J; junction bases left unmatched: 3. The CDR3 totals 13 residues. In DNA, the CDR3 is TGTGCCAGCAGCTACAACAGGGGCAATGAGCAGTTCTTC. Amino acids: CASSYNRGNEQFF.

The rearrangement uses TRBV9 and TRBJ2-5, with a possible D match to TRBD2 (6 bases). Trimming removed 0 bases at V and 5 bases at J, with 11 bases between. Germline lookup yields CDR1 SGDLS and CDR2 YYNGEE. The length of the CDR3 is 14 residues. The CDR3 is CASSVGGADETQYF. The CDR3 DNA is TGTGCCAGCAGCGTAGGCGGGGCAGATGAGACCCAGTACTTC. Complete variable domain (other parts from reference TRBV9 and TRBJ2-5): DSGVTQTPKHLITATGQRVTLRCSPRSGDLSVYWYQQSLDQGLQFLIQYYNGEERAKGNILERFSAQQFPDLHSELNLSSLELGDSALYFCASSVGGADETQYFGPGTRLLVL.

This chain connects TRBV6-5 to TRBJ1-5; a possible D gene is TRBD1 (5 bases). V was pared by 6 bases and J by 7 bases, with 19 bases between. CDR3 length: 15 amino acids. Germline-derived CDR1 and CDR2 are MNHEY and SVGAGI. Written as DNA, the CDR3 is TGTGCCAGCAGCCTGACAGTTTCATGGAACCAGCCCCAGCATTTT. It is translated as CASSLTVSWNQPQHF.

V usage is TRBV15 and J usage is TRBJ2-2; a weak D match, TRBD1 (5 bases). The CDR3 sequence is 17 residues long. CDR1 LNHNV and CDR2 YYDKDF come from the germline V gene (reference sequence). Trimming took 0 bases from V and 1 from J, leaving 12 bases between them. The chain's CDR3 is CATSRERAGKNTGELFF. CDR3 sequence (DNA): TGTGCCACCAGCAGAGAAAGGGCAGGGAAGAACACCGGGGAGCTGTTTTTT.

The chain carries TRBV3-1 and TRBJ1-1, with D unresolved. V lost 6 bases, J lost 4 bases, and 15 bases lay in between. In germline, CDR1 is LGHDT, CDR2 YNNKEL (reference sequence). The CDR3 covers 14 residues. CDR3 loop: CASSFRGGGTEAFF. The CDR3 bases are TGTGCCAGCAGTTTCCGTGGAGGCGGCACTGAAGCTTTCTTT.

This clonotype was seen once. The chain couples TRBV27 to TRBJ2-7; perhaps TRBD2 as D (5 bases). The germline V gene encodes CDR1 MNHEY and CDR2 SMNVEV (reference sequence). Trimming removed 3 bases from V and 4 bases from J, with 13 bases in between. The CDR3 is 14 residues long. The CDR3 is CASSLRSGVYEQYF. DNA for the CDR3: TGTGCCAGCAGTTTGCGGAGCGGAGTGTACGAGCAGTACTTC.

The chain links TRBV27 to TRBJ2-1; D is unresolved. The CDR3 length is 13 residues. Trimming stripped 2 bases from V and 9 bases from J, with 11 bases between. The germline V gene encodes CDR1 MNHEY and CDR2 SMNVEV (reference sequence). The CDR3 loop reads CASSLRGFAEQFF. Written as DNA, the CDR3 is TGTGCCAGCAGTTTAAGAGGCTTCGCTGAGCAGTTCTTC.

This clonotype has a single count. The V and J genes are TRBV5-1 and TRBJ1-1; D remains ambiguous. CDR1 is SGHRS, CDR2 YFSETQ, per germline. The CDR3 length is 13 residues. The V end was cut by 5 bases, the J end by 0 bases, with 8 bases between. This CDR3 reads CASSLVVNTEAFF. CDR3 nucleotide sequence: TGCGCCAGCAGTCTGGTGGTGAACACTGAAGCTTTCTTT.

This clonotype was detected a few times. The chain uses TRBV6-1 and TRBJ2-7; the D call may be TRBD1 or TRBD2 (5 bases each). Germline CDR1 MNHNS, CDR2 SASEGT. Trimming pared 3 bases from V and 7 bases from J, leaving 13 bases between. CDR3 length: 13 amino acids. CDR3 bases: TGTGCCAGCAGTGACCGAGGGGATTGGGAGCAGTACTTC. Translated, it gives CASSDRGDWEQYF.

V gene TRBV3-1 combines with J gene TRBJ2-2; D is perhaps TRBD1 (6 bases). CDR3 length: 20 residues. Per germline, CDR1 LGHDT and CDR2 YNNKEL (reference sequence). Trimming left V 0 bases short and J 0 bases short, with 20 bases between. The chain's CDR3 is CASSQDFTGPGFANTGELFF. In DNA, the CDR3 is TGTGCCAGCAGCCAAGATTTCACAGGGCCGGGATTCGCGAACACCGGGGAGCTGTTTTTT.

The genes are TRBV9 and TRBJ2-3; D possibly corresponds to TRBD2 (5 bases). In germline, CDR1 is SGDLS, CDR2 YYNGEE. CDR3 length equals 14 residues. Trimming shortened V by 6 bases and J by 0 bases, and 11 bases separated the two germline ends. This CDR3 reads CASTLGRSTDTQYF. For the CDR3, the DNA is TGTGCCAGCACCCTAGGGAGAAGCACAGATACGCAGTATTTT.

V is TRBV19 and J is TRBJ2-5, with D uncertain. Trimming left V 3 bases short and J 5 bases short, with 7 bases between. The CDR3 spans 12 residues. Looked up from germline, CDR1 is LNHDA and CDR2 is SQIVND (reference sequence). The CDR3 DNA is TGTGCCAGTAGTATTCTCGGGGAGACCCAGTACTTC. This codes for CASSILGETQYF.